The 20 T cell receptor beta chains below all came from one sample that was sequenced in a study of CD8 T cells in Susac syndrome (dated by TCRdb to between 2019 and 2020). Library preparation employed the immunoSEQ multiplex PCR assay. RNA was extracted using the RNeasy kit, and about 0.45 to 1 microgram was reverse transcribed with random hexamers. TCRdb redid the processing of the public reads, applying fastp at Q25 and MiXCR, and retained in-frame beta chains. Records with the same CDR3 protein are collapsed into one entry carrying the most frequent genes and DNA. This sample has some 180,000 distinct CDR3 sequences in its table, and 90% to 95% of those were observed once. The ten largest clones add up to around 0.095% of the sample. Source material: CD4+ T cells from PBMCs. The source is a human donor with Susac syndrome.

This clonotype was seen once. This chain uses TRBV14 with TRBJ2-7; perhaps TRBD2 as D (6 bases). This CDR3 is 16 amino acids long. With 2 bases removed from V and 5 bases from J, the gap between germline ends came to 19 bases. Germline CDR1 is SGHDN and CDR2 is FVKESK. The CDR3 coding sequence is TGTGCCAGCAGCCAACGTCTAGCGATACACTATGACGAGCAGTACTTC. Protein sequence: CASSQRLAIHYDEQYF. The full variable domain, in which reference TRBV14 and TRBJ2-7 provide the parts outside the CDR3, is EAGVTQFPSHSVIEKGQTVTLRCDPISGHDNLYWYRRVMGKEIKFLLHFVKESKQDESGMPNNRFLAERTGGTYSTLKVQPAELEDSGVYFCASSQRLAIHYDEQYFGPGTRLTVT.

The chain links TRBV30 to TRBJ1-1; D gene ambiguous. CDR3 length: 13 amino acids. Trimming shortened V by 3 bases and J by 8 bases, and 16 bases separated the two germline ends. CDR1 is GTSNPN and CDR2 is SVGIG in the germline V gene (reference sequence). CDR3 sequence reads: CAWSTNPGREAFF. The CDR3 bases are TGTGCCTGGAGCACCAATCCGGGCAGGGAAGCTTTCTTT.

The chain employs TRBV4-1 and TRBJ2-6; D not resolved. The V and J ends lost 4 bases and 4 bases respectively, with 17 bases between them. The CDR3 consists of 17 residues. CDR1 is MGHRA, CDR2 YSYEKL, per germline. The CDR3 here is CASSLQWAQAGANVLTF. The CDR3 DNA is TGCGCCAGCAGCCTACAATGGGCTCAGGCGGGGGCCAACGTCCTGACTTTC.

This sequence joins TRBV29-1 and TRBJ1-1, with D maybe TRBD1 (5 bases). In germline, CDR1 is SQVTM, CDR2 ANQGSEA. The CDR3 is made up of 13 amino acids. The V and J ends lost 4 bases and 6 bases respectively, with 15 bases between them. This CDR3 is CSVASQGIAEAFF. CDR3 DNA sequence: TGCAGCGTTGCTTCCCAGGGTATCGCTGAAGCTTTCTTT.

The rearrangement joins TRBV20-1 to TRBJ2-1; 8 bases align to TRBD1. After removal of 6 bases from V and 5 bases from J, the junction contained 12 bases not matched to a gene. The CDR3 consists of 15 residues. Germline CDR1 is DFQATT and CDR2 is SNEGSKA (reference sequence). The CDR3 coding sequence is TGCAGTGCGGGGACAGGACTTCTCCCCCACAATGAGCAGTTCTTC. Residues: CSAGTGLLPHNEQFF.

CDR3 bases: TGTGCCTGGAGTCCGGGCGGAGGCAATCAGCCCCAGCATTTT. Protein product: CAWSPGGGNQPQHF. V usage is TRBV30 and J usage is TRBJ1-5, with D hard to call. With 2 bases removed from V and 2 bases from J, the gap between germline ends came to 10 bases. CDR3 length equals 14 residues. Germline values: CDR1 GTSNPN, CDR2 SVGIG (reference sequence).

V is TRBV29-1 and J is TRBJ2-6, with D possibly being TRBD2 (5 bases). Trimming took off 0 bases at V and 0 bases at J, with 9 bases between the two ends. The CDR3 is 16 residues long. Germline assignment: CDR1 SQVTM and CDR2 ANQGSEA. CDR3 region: CSVEDPLASGANVLTF. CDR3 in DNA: TGCAGCGTTGAAGATCCTCTAGCCTCTGGGGCCAACGTCCTGACTTTC.

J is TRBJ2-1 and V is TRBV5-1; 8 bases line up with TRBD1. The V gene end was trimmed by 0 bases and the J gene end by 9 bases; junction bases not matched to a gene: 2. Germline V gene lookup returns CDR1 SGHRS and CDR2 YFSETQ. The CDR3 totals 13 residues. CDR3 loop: CASSLAGGREQFF. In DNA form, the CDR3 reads TGCGCCAGCAGCTTGGCAGGGGGCCGTGAGCAGTTCTTC.

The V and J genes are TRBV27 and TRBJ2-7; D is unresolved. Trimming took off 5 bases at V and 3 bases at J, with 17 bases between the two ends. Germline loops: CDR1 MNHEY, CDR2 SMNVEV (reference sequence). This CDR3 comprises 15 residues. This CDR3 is CASSPLAPAIYEQYF. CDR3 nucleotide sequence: TGTGCCAGCAGTCCCCTCGCCCCTGCCATCTACGAGCAGTACTTC.

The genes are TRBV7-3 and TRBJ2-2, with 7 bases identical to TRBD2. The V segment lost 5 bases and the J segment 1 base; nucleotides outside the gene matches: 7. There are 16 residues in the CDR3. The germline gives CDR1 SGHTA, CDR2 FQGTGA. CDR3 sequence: CASSLMGGGNTGELFF. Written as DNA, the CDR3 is TGTGCCAGCAGCCTTATGGGCGGGGGGAACACCGGGGAGCTGTTTTTT.

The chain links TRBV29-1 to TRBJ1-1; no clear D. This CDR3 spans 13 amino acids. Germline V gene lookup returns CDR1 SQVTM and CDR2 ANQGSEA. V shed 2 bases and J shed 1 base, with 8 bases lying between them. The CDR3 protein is CSVERGGNTEAFF. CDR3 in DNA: TGCAGCGTTGAACGGGGTGGGAACACTGAAGCTTTCTTT.

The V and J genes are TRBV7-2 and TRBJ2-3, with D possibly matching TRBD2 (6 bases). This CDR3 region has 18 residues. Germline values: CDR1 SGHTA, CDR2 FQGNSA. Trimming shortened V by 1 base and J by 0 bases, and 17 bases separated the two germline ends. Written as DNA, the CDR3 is TGTGCCAGCAGCTTAGTAAGCGCTAGCGAAATTAGCACAGATACGCAGTATTTT. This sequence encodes CASSLVSASEISTDTQYF. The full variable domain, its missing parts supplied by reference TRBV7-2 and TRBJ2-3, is GAGVSQSPSNKVTEKGKDVELRCDPISGHTALYWYRQSLGQGLEFLIYFQGNSAPDKSGLPSDRFSAERTGGSVSTLTIQRTQQEDSAVYLCASSLVSASEISTDTQYFGPGTRLTVL.

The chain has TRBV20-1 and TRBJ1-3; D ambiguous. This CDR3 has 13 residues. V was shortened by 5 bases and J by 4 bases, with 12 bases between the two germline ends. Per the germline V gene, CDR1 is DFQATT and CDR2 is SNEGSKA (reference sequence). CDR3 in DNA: TGCAGTGCTCGAATCGGTCGAGGAAACACCATATATTTT. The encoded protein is CSARIGRGNTIYF.

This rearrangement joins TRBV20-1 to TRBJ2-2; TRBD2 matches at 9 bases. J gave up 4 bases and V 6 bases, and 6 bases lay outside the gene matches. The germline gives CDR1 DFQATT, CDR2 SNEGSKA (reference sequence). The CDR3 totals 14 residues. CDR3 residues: CSASGGPVTGELFF. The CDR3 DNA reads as TGCAGTGCCAGCGGGGGGCCCGTCACCGGGGAGCTGTTTTTT.

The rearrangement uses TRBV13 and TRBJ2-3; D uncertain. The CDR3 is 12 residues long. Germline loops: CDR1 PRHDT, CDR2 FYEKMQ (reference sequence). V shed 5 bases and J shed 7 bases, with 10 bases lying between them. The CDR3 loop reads CASSNSFHTQYF. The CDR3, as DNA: TGTGCCAGCAGCAACTCCTTTCATACGCAGTATTTT. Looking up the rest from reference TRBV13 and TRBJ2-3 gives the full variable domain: AAGVIQSPRHLIKEKRETATLKCYPIPRHDTVYWYQQGPGQDPQFLISFYEKMQSDKGSIPDRFSAQQFSDYHSELNMSSLELGDSALYFCASSNSFHTQYFGPGTRLTVL.

CDR3 amino acids: CASVFRDRGTGELFF. In DNA form, the CDR3 reads TGTGCCAGCGTCTTCCGGGACAGGGGCACCGGGGAGCTGTTTTTT. V usage is TRBV5-6 and J usage is TRBJ2-2; 10 bases are shared with TRBD1. This CDR3 is 15 amino acids long. CDR1 SGHDT and CDR2 YYEEEE come from the germline V gene. The ends lost 7 bases at V and 4 bases at J; junction bases unmatched: 7.

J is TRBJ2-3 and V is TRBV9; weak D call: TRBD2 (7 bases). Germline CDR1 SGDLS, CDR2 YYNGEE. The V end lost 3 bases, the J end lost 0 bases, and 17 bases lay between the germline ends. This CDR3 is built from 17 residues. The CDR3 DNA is TGTGCCAGCAGCGCACGCAGGGGAGGGTCTAGCACAGATACGCAGTATTTT. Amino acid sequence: CASSARRGGSSTDTQYF.

CDR3 region: CASSWDRGDSYEQYF. Here the CDR3 DNA reads TGTGCCAGCAGTTGGGACAGGGGAGATTCATACGAGCAGTACTTC. V gene TRBV6-5 combines with J gene TRBJ2-7; 10 bases are shared with TRBD1. Germline-derived CDR1 and CDR2 are MNHEY and SVGAGI. Trimming removed 4 bases from V and 4 bases from J; junction bases left unmatched: 7. This CDR3 comprises 15 residues.

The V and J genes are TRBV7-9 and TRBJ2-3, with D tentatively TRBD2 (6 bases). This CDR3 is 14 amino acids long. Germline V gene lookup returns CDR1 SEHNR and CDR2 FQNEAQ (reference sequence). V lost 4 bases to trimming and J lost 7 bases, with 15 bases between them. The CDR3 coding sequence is TGTGCCAGCAGCTCCGGGGACGGGAGAAATACGCAGTATTTT. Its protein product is CASSSGDGRNTQYF.

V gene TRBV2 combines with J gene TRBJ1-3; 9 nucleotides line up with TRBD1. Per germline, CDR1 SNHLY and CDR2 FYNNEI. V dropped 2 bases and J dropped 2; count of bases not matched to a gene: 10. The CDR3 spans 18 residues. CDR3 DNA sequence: TGTGCCAGCAGTGAAAGGACAGGGGCTCTAGGGCCTGGAAACACCATATATTTT. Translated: CASSERTGALGPGNTIYF.